Only one count was recorded for the clone carrying this T cell receptor (beta chain). All enrollees were roughly 18 to 89 years old and from 24 US areas. For recovered donors of Cohort 3, there were two negative PCRs, clearance, or symptom resolution. This CDR3 has 17 amino acids. J gave up 2 bases and V 3 bases, and 8 bases lay outside the gene matches. CDR1 and CDR2 from the germline V gene are MDHEN and SYDVKM. Authors' processing steps: Nucleated cell number was recorded as an estimate derived from reference gene primer amplification. TCRdb's table, derived via immunoSEQ multiplex PCR, lists solely in-frame clones and lacks some. V and J calls plus clone size are reproduced from that table; the DNA served to infer D and trimming. This sample has about 290,000 clones, with around 86% found just once. The sample belongs to a study of blood T cell repertoires in COVID-19. For the study at large: Sample material is recorded as cDNA or gDNA derived from T cells, B-cell-depleted T cells, or PBMCs.

The rearrangement joins TRBV28 to TRBJ1-2; TRBD1 matches 11 bases. The sequenced material came from PBMCs or T cells enriched from blood (not recorded which). The clonotype originates from a woman in her 40s who had recovered from COVID-19. DNA of the CDR3: TGTGCCAGCAGTTTTCAGGGTTGGACAGGGGGCAACTATGGCTACACCTTC. Its protein product is CASSFQGWTGGNYGYTF.